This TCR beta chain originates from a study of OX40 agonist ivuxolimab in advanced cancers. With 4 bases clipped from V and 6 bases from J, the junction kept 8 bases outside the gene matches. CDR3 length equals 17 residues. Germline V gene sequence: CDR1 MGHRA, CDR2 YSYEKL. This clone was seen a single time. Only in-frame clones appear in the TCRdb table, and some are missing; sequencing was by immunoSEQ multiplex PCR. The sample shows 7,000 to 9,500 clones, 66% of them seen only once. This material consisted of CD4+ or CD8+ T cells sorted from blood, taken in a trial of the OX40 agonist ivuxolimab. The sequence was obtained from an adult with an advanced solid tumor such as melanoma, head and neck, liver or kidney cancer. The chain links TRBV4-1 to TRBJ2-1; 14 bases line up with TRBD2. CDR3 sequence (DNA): TGCGCCAGCAGCCGGCCGGGACTAGCGGGAGTGGGCAATGAGCAGTTCTTC. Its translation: CASSRPGLAGVGNEQFF.